A single sample gave rise to the 28 T cell receptor beta chains below, sequenced in a study of tumor-infiltrating lymphocytes in primary liver carcinoma. DNA and RNA were both co-extracted from 20-30 mg of bulk tissue that had not been sorted. Priming with a constant-region primer yielded TCR beta cDNA from roughly 490 ng total RNA. Construction of TCR beta libraries relied on three successive nested multiplex PCR rounds employing slightly modified ARM-PCR. TRBV1-TRBV30 forward primers paired with a C-beta reverse primer were used in the first two PCR rounds, which ran roughly 9 cycles each. TCRdb independently ran MiXCR on the multiplex PCR reads; one entry per CDR3 protein. The sample has over 100,000 distinct CDR3 sequences, around two thirds seen once. Sequenced material: tumor-adjacent normal liver tissue. The receptors here all came from a woman in her sixties or seventies with primary liver carcinoma and hepatitis B virus infection.

Points on this clonotype: A junction end diverges from the germline sequence, so it may reflect a read error. The CDR3 sequence is CASISLGSEAFF. The CDR3 DNA reads as TGTGCAAGCATCTCGTTGGGCAGTGAAGCTTTCTTT. The chain recombines TRBV28 with TRBJ1-1; D remains unclear. Germline V gene data show CDR1 as MDHEN and CDR2 as SYDVKM. CDR3 size: 12 residues.

A note on this clonotype: A single base separates this from a much larger clone, so it may be a read error. The chain carries TRBV28 and TRBJ2-3; the D gene could be TRBD1 or TRBD2 (5 bases each). This CDR3 spans 14 amino acids. The V gene's germline CDR1 is MDHEN and CDR2 SYDVKM. CDR3 sequence reads: CASSVARGTDMQYF. The CDR3 nucleotides read TGTGCCAGCAGTGTGGCGAGGGGCACAGATATGCAGTATTTT.

Concerning this clonotype itself: At one end the junction does not follow the germline gene, possibly because of a read error. The chain carries TRBV10-3 and TRBJ2-3; 11 positions agree with TRBD2. This CDR3 comprises 17 residues. Germline lookup yields CDR1 ENHRY and CDR2 SYGVKD. Here the CDR3 DNA reads TGTGTCATCAACGGGATAGCGGGAGGGTCCCACGCAGATACGCAGTATTTT. Translated, it gives CVINGIAGGSHADTQYF.

This clonotype was seen at least ten times. The rearrangement joins TRBV28 to TRBJ2-1; TRBD2 matches 7 bases. Germline CDR1 MDHEN, CDR2 SYDVKM. The J segment lost 6 bases and the V segment lost 7 bases, leaving 12 bases of the junction unmatched. This CDR3 spans 15 amino acids. CDR3 in amino acids: CASNLLASVSNEQFF. The CDR3 nucleotides read TGTGCCAGCAATCTACTAGCGTCCGTCAGCAATGAGCAGTTCTTC.

This clonotype was seen more than once but under ten times. A clone one base away is much larger, so this may be a read error. Here the CDR3 omits its conserved ending phenylalanine or tryptophan, so a read error is the likely source. The rearrangement links TRBV10-3 to TRBJ1-6; the D is unclear. The CDR3 has 13 residues. Germline V gene sequence: CDR1 ENHRY, CDR2 SYGVKD. Trimming removed 9 bases at V and 7 bases at J, with 13 bases between. The CDR3 bases are TGTGCCATTACTGGAGGACTCAATTCACCCCTCCACATT. Translation gives CAITGGLNSPLHI.

Notes on this clonotype: A read error may produce the germline difference seen at one junction end. The chain employs TRBV5-4 and TRBJ2-3; D unresolved. The CDR3 covers 13 residues. The germline gives CDR1 SGHNT, CDR2 YYREEE (reference sequence). CDR3 sequence reads: CASGLVPTDTQYF. In DNA, the CDR3 is TGTGCCAGCGGCTTGGTTCCCACAGATACGCAGTATTTT.

Comments on this clonotype: The conserved phenylalanine or tryptophan is not found at the CDR3 terminus, so this likely reflects a read error. This chain uses TRBV6-5 with TRBJ2-7, with a weak D call TRBD1 (5 bases). V lost 7 bases and J 4 bases, leaving 11 bases between the germline ends. The germline V gene has CDR1 MNHEY and CDR2 SVGAGI. The CDR3 extends over 12 amino acids. The CDR3 region has the DNA TGTGCCAGCACTTCAAGGGGTTACGAGCAGTACTCC. Residues: CASTSRGYEQYS.

This clonotype showed up just once. One end of the junction varies from germline; a read error may be responsible. V is TRBV11-2 and J is TRBJ1-1, with a tentative D call TRBD1 (5 bases). The CDR3 consists of 14 residues. Germline values: CDR1 SGHAT, CDR2 FQNNGV. The CDR3 is CASNWGRTNTDAFF. In DNA form, the CDR3 reads TGTGCCAGCAACTGGGGACGGACGAACACTGATGCTTTCTTT.

The chain joins TRBV6-6 to TRBJ2-5; weak D call: TRBD2 (6 bases). The CDR3 runs to 12 residues. CDR1 MNHNY and CDR2 SVGAGI come from the germline V gene (reference sequence). CDR3 sequence: CTSSEHQETQYF. The CDR3 region has the DNA TGTACTAGCAGTGAGCACCAAGAGACCCAGTACTTC.

With regard to this clonotype: Germline and junction disagree at one end, which may indicate a read error. The gene calls are TRBV11-2 and TRBJ1-1; maybe TRBD1 (5 bases). Germline V lookup: CDR1 SGHAT, CDR2 FQNNGV. CDR3 length equals 16 residues. CDR3 sequence reads: CASSYRQGAGGTEALF. The CDR3 DNA reads TGTGCCAGCAGCTATCGACAAGGGGCTGGGGGAACTGAAGCTTTGTTT.

This clonotype was found once. The CDR3 end shows no conserved phenylalanine or tryptophan, and so a read error is likely. This chain links TRBV29-1 with TRBJ1-1; D may be TRBD1 (6 bases). The germline V and J ends were trimmed by 8 bases and 1 base, with 14 bases remaining between them. The germline CDR1 and CDR2 sequences are SQVTM and ANQGSEA. The CDR3 sequence is 13 residues long. In DNA, the CDR3 is TGCAGCCTTGGGGAACAGGGGAACACTGAAGCTTTCTCT. Translated, it gives CSLGEQGNTEAFS.

In the case of this clonotype: Given a much more abundant clone one base away, this may be a read error. J is TRBJ2-7 and V is TRBV30; D ambiguous. CDR3 size: 11 residues. From germline, CDR1 is GTSNPN and CDR2 SVGIG (reference sequence). Trimming stripped 8 bases from V and 5 bases from J, with 13 bases between. The DNA of the CDR3 is TGTGCCCGCAGGAAGGGTCACGAGCAGTACTTC. As protein: CARRKGHEQYF.

Remarks on this clonotype: A junction boundary mismatches the germline segment, possibly from a read error. The chain is built from TRBV4-2 and TRBJ1-5; 7 bases are a match to TRBD1. The CDR3 totals 17 residues. Germline V gene data show CDR1 as LGHNA and CDR2 as YNFKEQ. DNA of the CDR3: TGCGCCAGCAGCCATGATGTTGCACAGGGGCTGTGGCAGCCCCAGCATTTT. It yields the protein CASSHDVAQGLWQPQHF.

Regarding this clonotype: A read error may produce the germline difference seen at one junction end. The chain carries TRBV5-4 and TRBJ2-7; 9 bases fit TRBD2. CDR3 length: 16 amino acids. Per the germline V gene, CDR1 is SGHNT and CDR2 is YYREEE (reference sequence). The CDR3 reads CASSPPGGRGNYDQYF. The DNA for the CDR3 is TGTGCTAGCAGCCCCCCAGGCGGGAGGGGGAACTATGACCAGTACTTC.

As for this clonotype: It may be a read error: a sequence one base away is much more abundant. The chain combines TRBV5-8 with TRBJ2-6; D is ambiguous. The ends were cut back, 4 bases at V and 4 bases at J, with 6 bases in the middle. The CDR3 loop spans 13 amino acids. Germline V CDR1 and CDR2: SGHTS, YDEGEE. CDR3 region: CASSVEGANVLTF. CDR3 nucleotides: TGTGCCAGCAGCGTTGAGGGGGCCAACGTCCTGACTTTC.

This clonotype appeared once. The gene calls are TRBV6-5 and TRBJ2-1, with 15 bases matching TRBD2. Germline V CDR1 and CDR2: MNHEY, SVGAGI. The CDR3 covers 17 residues. The junction had 6 bases not matched to a gene; V was cut back by 1 base and J by 8 bases. DNA of the CDR3: TGTGCCAGCAGTTACTGTATGGGACTAGCGGGAGGCTATGAGCAGTTCTTC. Translation: CASSYCMGLAGGYEQFF.

Comments on this clonotype: As the CDR3 is not closed by the conserved phenylalanine or tryptophan, this likely results from a read error. This rearrangement joins TRBV29-1 to TRBJ2-1; D uncertain. The CDR3 length is 13 residues. Trimming stripped 5 bases from V and 7 bases from J, with 15 bases between. Germline V gene data show CDR1 as SQVTM and CDR2 as ANQGSEA. The CDR3 is CSVPLPGLNEQFL. In DNA form, the CDR3 reads TGCAGCGTTCCACTTCCGGGCCTAAATGAGCAGTTCTTG.

The chain has TRBV24-1 and TRBJ2-7; D is possibly TRBD1 or TRBD2 (5 bases each). The CDR3 extends over 14 amino acids. Germline-derived CDR1 and CDR2 are KGHDR and SFDVKD. V lost 5 bases and J 1 base, leaving 11 bases between the germline ends. The CDR3 DNA is TGTGCCACCAGTGGGGACCCGGTATCCTACGAGCAGTACTTC. Encoded protein: CATSGDPVSYEQYF.

Regarding this clonotype: Because it lacks the conserved phenylalanine or tryptophan at the end, this CDR3 is likely a read error. CDR3 sequence (DNA): TGTGCCAGCAGCTTAATTAACGGGAACACCGGGGACCTGTTTTAT. Translating gives CASSLINGNTGDLFY. The chain joins TRBV7-3 to TRBJ2-2, with D perhaps given as TRBD1 or TRBD2 (5 bases each). Germline-derived CDR1 and CDR2 are SGHTA and FQGTGA. The CDR3 has 15 residues.

In regard to this clonotype: Compared with germline, one end of the junction differs, possibly owing to a read error. The chain combines TRBV11-2 with TRBJ2-7; D tentatively fits TRBD1 or TRBD2 (6 bases each). CDR1 and CDR2 (germline): SGHAT, FQNNGV. The CDR3 has 14 amino acids. The CDR3 DNA is TGTTCCAGCAGCGCAAGGGGGACTTGGGTTGAGCAGTACTTC. Its protein is CSSSARGTWVEQYF.

The V gene is TRBV7-9, the J gene TRBJ2-1, with 8 bases identical to TRBD2. The CDR3 spans 15 residues. Germline V gives CDR1 SEHNR, CDR2 FQNEAQ (reference sequence). CDR3 protein: CDRSLGLAPRDEQFF. Here the CDR3 DNA reads TGTGACAGGAGCTTAGGACTAGCTCCACGCGATGAGCAGTTCTTC.

A note on this clonotype: One end of the junction fails to match germline, which may point to a read error. The J gene is TRBJ2-1, the V gene TRBV28, with 8 bases lining up with TRBD2. Per germline, CDR1 MDHEN and CDR2 SYDVKM. This CDR3 has 16 amino acids. The CDR3 DNA sequence: TGTGCCTGCAGTTCCAACGGGGGGGAGGAGAGTGTTGAGCAGTTCTTC. Protein: CACSSNGGEESVEQFF. The full variable domain, its missing parts supplied by reference TRBV28 and TRBJ2-1, is DVKVTQSSRYLVKRTGEKVFLECVQDMDHENMFWYRQDPGLGLRLIYFSYDVKMKEKGDIPEGYSVSREKKERFSLILESASTNQTSMYLCACSSNGGEESVEQFFGPGTRLTVL.

With respect to this clonotype: A much more abundant neighbour one base away suggests this may be a read error. V gene TRBV6-1 combines with J gene TRBJ2-7, with 7 bases identical to TRBD2. Germline loops: CDR1 MNHNS, CDR2 SASEGT. This CDR3 spans 15 amino acids. CDR3 amino acids: CASTESGKSSCEQYF. The CDR3 nucleotides read TGTGCCAGCACCGAGAGCGGGAAGAGCTCCTGCGAGCAGTACTTC.

As to this clonotype: Since a much larger clone is just one base distant, this may be a read error. This chain joins TRBV5-1 and TRBJ1-2; weak D call: TRBD1 (6 bases). Germline CDR1 reads SGHRS; CDR2 reads YFSETQ. The CDR3 extends over 15 amino acids. DNA of the CDR3: TGCGCCATCAGCTTGGTCTGGGGGCAGGAGTATGGCTACACCTTC. Encoded protein: CAISLVWGQEYGYTF.

Worth noting for this clonotype: Mismatch with germline at one junction end may stem from a read error. The chain employs TRBV11-2 and TRBJ1-1; perhaps TRBD1 as D (6 bases). CDR1 SGHAT and CDR2 FQNNGV come from the germline V gene. This CDR3 spans 17 amino acids. For the CDR3, the DNA is TGTGCCAGTAGCCGAACAGCCGCGGGAGGGGGGGACACTGTAGCTTTCTTT. It translates to CASSRTAAGGGDTVAFF.

Remarks on this clonotype: As the CDR3 is not closed by the conserved phenylalanine or tryptophan, this likely results from a read error. The genes are TRBV5-6 and TRBJ2-3; D may be TRBD2 (6 bases). This CDR3 has 14 residues. Germline loops: CDR1 SGHDT, CDR2 YYEEEE. CDR3 loop: CVSSRRAITDTQYS. DNA of the CDR3: TGTGTCAGCAGCCGGAGGGCGATTACAGATACGCAGTATTCT.

Details on this clonotype: The DNA is left out, because the CDR3 cannot be placed on it with certainty; the CDR3 is given as TCRdb lists it. The V call is TRBV29-1, the J call TRBJ2-6; TRBD2, the table's D call, lacks a check against the DNA. Per the germline V gene, CDR1 is SQVTM and CDR2 is ANQGSEA. The length of the CDR3 is 15 amino acids, counting both ends. This CDR3 is CSVVGGGTGANVVTF.

The rearrangement links TRBV10-2 to TRBJ2-7; perhaps TRBD2 as D (5 bases). Trimming cost V 8 bases and J 10 bases, with 18 bases left between them. Germline V gene data show CDR1 as WSHSY and CDR2 as SAAADI. The CDR3 consists of 12 residues. The CDR3 DNA is TGCGCCAGCCGGAGTGCGGGCCTCCCCCAGTACTTC. It yields the protein CASRSAGLPQYF.